The 4 T cell receptor beta chains presented below share a single source sample, sequenced in a study of cytomegalovirus exposure and HLA in healthy donors (dated by TCRdb to the late 2010s). The protocol used for the library was the immunoSEQ multiplex PCR assay. For the multiplex PCR, a mixture combining 60 forward primers for TCR Vbeta segments and 13 reverse primers for TCR Jbeta segments was used. As stored in TCRdb, this immuneACCESS dataset retains in-frame rearrangements with V and J assigned. A fraction of the clones does not appear; measured against another copy, unresolved V genes explain less than half of the discrepancy, and the remainder lacks a known reason. The sample has about 150,000 clones on record, around three quarters of them singletons. 2% to 2.5% of the sample rests with the top ten. The sequenced sample consisted of PBMCs. These receptors all stem from a man aged 35-49 years in good health and CMV-seronegative.

This clone showed up just once. This chain links TRBV11-2 with TRBJ2-7; a possible D gene is TRBD1 (5 bases). Between the trimmed V and J ends, which lost 1 base and 3 bases, there was a span of 7 bases. This CDR3 is 13 amino acids long. Germline CDR1 and CDR2: SGHAT and FQNNGV. The CDR3 DNA reads TGTGCCAGCAGCTTAGCCAGGGACTACGAGCAGTACTTC. This translates into CASSLARDYEQYF.

This rearrangement joins TRBV7-9 to TRBJ2-5; D perhaps matches TRBD1 (6 bases). Germline V CDR1 and CDR2: SEHNR, FQNEAQ (reference sequence). This CDR3 has 15 amino acids. Trimming took 4 bases from V and 6 from J, leaving 18 bases between them. CDR3 protein: CASSSFQGLGQTQYF. The CDR3 coding sequence is TGTGCCAGCAGCTCCTTTCAGGGGTTAGGGCAGACCCAGTACTTC.

J is TRBJ1-1 and V is TRBV13; 8 bases fit TRBD1. With V trimmed by 0 bases and J by 5 bases, 2 bases remained unmatched. The germline CDR1 and CDR2 sequences are PRHDT and FYEKMQ (reference sequence). The CDR3 has 14 residues. CDR3 amino acids: CASSLGRQGTEAFF. The CDR3 coding sequence is TGTGCCAGCAGCTTAGGTAGACAGGGGACTGAAGCTTTCTTT.

This clone was observed a few times. The chain links TRBV30 to TRBJ2-1, with 10 bases that match TRBD1. CDR1 GTSNPN and CDR2 SVGIG come from the germline V gene (reference sequence). The CDR3 runs 11 residues. V was clipped by 5 bases and J by 12 bases; unmatched bases: 4. The CDR3 DNA is TGTGCCTGGGCGGACAGGGGGGTGCAGTTCTTC. This sequence encodes CAWADRGVQFF.